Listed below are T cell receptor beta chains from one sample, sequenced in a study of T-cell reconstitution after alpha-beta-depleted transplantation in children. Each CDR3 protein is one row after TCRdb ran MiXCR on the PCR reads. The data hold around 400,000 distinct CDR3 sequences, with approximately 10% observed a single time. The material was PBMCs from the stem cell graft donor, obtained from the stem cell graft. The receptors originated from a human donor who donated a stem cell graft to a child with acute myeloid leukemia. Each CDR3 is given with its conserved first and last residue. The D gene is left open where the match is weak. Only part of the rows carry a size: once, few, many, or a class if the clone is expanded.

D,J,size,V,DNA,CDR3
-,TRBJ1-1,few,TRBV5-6,TGTGCCAGCAGCGTAACGCAAACAACAGGGTTTCGGGCTTTCTTT,CASSVTQTTGFRAFF
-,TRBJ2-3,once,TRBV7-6,TGTGCCAGCAGCTCCCGAAGCAGGGGCACAGATACGCAGTATTTT,CASSSRSRGTDTQYF
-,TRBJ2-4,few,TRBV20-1,TGCAGTGCTAGAGATCTCGACAGCTTAAACATTCAGTACTTC,CSARDLDSLNIQYF
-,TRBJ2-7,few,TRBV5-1,TGCGCCAGCAGCTTGAGGCAGGGGGGCTACGAGCAGTACTTC,CASSLRQGGYEQYF
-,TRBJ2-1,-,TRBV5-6,TGTGCCAGCAGCTTGGCGAATGGGAATGAGCAGTTCTTC,CASSLANGNEQFF
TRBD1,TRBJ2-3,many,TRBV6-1,TGTGCCAGCAGTCCGGGACAGGGGTTGGGAGATACGCAGTATTTT,CASSPGQGLGDTQYF
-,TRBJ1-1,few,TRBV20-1,TGCAGTGCTAGCCGGACAAACACTGAAGCTTTCTTT,CSASRTNTEAFF
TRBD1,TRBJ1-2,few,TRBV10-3,TGTGCCATCAGGGGGGACAGGGGGTTGGATGGCTACACCTTC,CAIRGDRGLDGYTF
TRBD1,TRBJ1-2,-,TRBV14,TGTGCCAGCAGCCAATGGACAGGGGGCGATGGCTACACCTTC,CASSQWTGGDGYTF
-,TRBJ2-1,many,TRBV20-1,TGCAGTGCTAGTCCGGGACACCTCTCCTACAATGAGCAGTTCTTC,CSASPGHLSYNEQFF
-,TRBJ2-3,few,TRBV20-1,TGCAGTGCGTCAGCGACCGCCCCCACAGATACGCAGTATTTT,CSASATAPTDTQYF
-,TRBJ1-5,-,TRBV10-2,TGCGCCAGCAGTGTAGTGGATGGCAATCAGCCCCAGCATTTT,CASSVVDGNQPQHF
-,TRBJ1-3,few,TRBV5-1,TGCGCCAGCGGCTCTGGAAACACCATATATTTT,CASGSGNTIYF
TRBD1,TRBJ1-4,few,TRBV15,TGTGCCACCAGCAGAGAGAAGGGGGCTGGGGAAAAACTGTTTTTT,CATSREKGAGEKLFF
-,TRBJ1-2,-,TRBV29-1,TGCAGCGGTGACAGCCAAGAGGGCTACACCTTC,CSGDSQEGYTF
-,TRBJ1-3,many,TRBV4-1,TGCGCCAGCAGCCAAGATTTTTTCTCTGGAAACACCATATATTTT,CASSQDFFSGNTIYF
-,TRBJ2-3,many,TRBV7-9,TGTGCCAGCAGCTTAGCTGCAGCGTTAGATACGCAGTATTTT,CASSLAAALDTQYF
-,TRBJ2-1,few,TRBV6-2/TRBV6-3,TGTGCCAGCATCAAGGGGTCCCACGGGGGCGCAGGAAATGAGCAGTTCTTC,CASIKGSHGGAGNEQFF
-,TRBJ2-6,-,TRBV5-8,TGTGCCAGCAGCTTGCGCCGGGGCGCGGTGAACGTCCTGACTTTC,CASSLRRGAVNVLTF
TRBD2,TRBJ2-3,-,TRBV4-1,TGCGCCAGCAGCCAAGCGGGACTAGCGGTAGATACGCAGTATTTT,CASSQAGLAVDTQYF
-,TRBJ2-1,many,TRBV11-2,TGTGCCAGCAGCTTCATACTCCTAATCAATGAGCAGTTCTTC,CASSFILLINEQFF
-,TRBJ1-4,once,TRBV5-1,TGCGCCAGCAGCTTACAGCGTGCAACTAATGAAAAACTGTTTTTT,CASSLQRATNEKLFF
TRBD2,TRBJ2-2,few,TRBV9,TGTGCCAGCAGCGTAACTTCCCGGGAGGAGGACGGGGAGCTGTTTTTT,CASSVTSREEDGELFF